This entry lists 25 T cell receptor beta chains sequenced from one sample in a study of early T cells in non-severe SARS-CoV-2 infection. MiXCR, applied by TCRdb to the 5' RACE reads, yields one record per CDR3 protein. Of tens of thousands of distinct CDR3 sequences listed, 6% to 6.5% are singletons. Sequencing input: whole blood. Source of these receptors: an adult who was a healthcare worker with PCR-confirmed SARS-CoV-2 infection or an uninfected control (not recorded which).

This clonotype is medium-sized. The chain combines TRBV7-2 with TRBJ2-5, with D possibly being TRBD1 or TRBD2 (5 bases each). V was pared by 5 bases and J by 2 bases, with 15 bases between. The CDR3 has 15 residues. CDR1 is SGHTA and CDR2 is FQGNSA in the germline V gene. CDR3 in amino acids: CASSPEPGRQETQYF. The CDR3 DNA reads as TGTGCCAGCAGCCCCGAACCGGGACGGCAAGAGACCCAGTACTTC.

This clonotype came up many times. CDR3 DNA: TGCGCCAGTGGGGCAAACCACCCCGTTAACACTGAAGCTTTCTTT. Protein product: CASGANHPVNTEAFF. The J gene is TRBJ1-1, the V gene TRBV5-1; D might be TRBD1 (5 bases). V lost 8 bases, J lost 2 bases, and 19 bases lay in between. CDR1 SGHRS and CDR2 YFSETQ come from the germline V gene. The CDR3 runs 15 residues.

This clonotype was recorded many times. The CDR3 DNA follows: TGTGCCAGCAGTTACTCGACAGGGCTGAACTATGGCTACACCTTC. This gives the protein CASSYSTGLNYGYTF. The rearrangement joins TRBV6-6 to TRBJ1-2; 7 bases align to TRBD1. CDR3 length: 15 residues. Germline trimming cut 0 bases from V and 2 bases from J; bases unmatched to any gene: 3. Per the germline V gene, CDR1 is MNHNY and CDR2 is SVGAGI (reference sequence).

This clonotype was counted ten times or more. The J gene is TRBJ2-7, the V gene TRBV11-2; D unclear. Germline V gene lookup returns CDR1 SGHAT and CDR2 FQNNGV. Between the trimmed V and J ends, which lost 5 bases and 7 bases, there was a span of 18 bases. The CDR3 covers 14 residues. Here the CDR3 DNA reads TGTGCCAGCAGCAGGGTAATCGACCGAATGGAGCAGTACTTC. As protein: CASSRVIDRMEQYF.

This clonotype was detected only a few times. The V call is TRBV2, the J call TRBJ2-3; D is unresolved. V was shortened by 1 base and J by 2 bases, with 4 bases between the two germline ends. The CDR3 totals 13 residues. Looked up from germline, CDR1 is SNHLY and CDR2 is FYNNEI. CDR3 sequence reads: CASSEENTDTQYF. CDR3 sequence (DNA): TGTGCCAGCAGTGAAGAAAACACAGATACGCAGTATTTT.

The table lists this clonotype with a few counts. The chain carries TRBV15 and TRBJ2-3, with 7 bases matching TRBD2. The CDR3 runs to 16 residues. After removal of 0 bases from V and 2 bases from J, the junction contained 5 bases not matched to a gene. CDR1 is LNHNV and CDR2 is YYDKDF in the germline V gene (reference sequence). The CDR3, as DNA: TGTGCCACCAGCAGAGAGGGACTAACGATCACAGATACGCAGTATTTT. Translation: CATSREGLTITDTQYF.

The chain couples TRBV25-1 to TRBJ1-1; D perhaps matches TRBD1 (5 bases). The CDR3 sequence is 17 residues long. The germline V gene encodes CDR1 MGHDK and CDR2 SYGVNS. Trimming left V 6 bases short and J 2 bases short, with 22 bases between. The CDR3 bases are TGTGCCAGCAGCGGCCTGGGCCCGACAGAACCTAACACTGAAGCTTTCTTT. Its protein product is CASSGLGPTEPNTEAFF. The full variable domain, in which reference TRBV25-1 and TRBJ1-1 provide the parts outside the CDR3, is EADIYQTPRYLVIGTGKKITLECSQTMGHDKMYWYQQDPGMELHLIHYSYGVNSTEKGDLSSESTVSRIRTEHFPLTLESARPSHTSQYLCASSGLGPTEPNTEAFFGQGTRLTVV.

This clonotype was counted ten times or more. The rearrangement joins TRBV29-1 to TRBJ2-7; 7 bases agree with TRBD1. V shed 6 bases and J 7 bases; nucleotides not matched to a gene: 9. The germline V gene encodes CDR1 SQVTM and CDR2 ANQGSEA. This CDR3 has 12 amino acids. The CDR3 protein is CSVRTGPGEQYF. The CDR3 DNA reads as TGCAGCGTGAGGACAGGACCTGGGGAGCAGTACTTC.

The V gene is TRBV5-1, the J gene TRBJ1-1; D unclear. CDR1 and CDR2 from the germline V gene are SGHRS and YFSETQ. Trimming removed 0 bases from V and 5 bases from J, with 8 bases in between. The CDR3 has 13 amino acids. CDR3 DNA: TGCGCCAGCAGCTTGGCCGGCAGGACTGAAGCTTTCTTT. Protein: CASSLAGRTEAFF. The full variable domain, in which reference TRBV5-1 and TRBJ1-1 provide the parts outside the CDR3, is KAGVTQTPRYLIKTRGQQVTLSCSPISGHRSVSWYQQTPGQGLQFLFEYFSETQRNKGNFPGRFSGRQFSNSRSEMNVSTLELGDSALYLCASSLAGRTEAFFGQGTRLTVV.

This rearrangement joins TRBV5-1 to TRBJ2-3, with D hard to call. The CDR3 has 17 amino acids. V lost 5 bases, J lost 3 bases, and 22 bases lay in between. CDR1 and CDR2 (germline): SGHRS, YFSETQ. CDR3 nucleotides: TGCGCCAGCAGGAACCTCGCCCGGGCAGGAGAGACAGATACGCAGTATTTT. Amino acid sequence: CASRNLARAGETDTQYF.

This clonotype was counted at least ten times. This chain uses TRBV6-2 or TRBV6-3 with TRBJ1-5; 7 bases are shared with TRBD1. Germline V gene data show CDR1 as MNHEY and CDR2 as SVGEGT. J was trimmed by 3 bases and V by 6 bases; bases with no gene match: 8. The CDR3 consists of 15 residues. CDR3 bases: TGTGCCAGCAGCCGAACAGGGGCGTTCAATCAGCCCCAGCATTTT. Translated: CASSRTGAFNQPQHF.

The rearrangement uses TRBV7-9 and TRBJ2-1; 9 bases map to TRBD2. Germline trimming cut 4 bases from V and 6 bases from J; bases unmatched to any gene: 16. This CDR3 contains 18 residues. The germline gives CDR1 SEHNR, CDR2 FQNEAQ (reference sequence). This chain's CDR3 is CASSSDLAGLLLGNEQFF. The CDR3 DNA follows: TGTGCCAGCAGCTCCGATCTAGCGGGGCTCTTGTTGGGCAATGAGCAGTTCTTC.

DNA of the CDR3: TGTGCCAGCTCACGAATGACGAGTCGGCGGAACACCGGGGAGCTGTTTTTT. This codes for CASSRMTSRRNTGELFF. V and J are TRBV18 and TRBJ2-2; D gene uncertain. CDR3 length: 17 residues. Deletions cut 4 bases from V and 1 base from J, with 16 bases between. CDR1 is KGHSH and CDR2 is LQKENI in the germline V gene.

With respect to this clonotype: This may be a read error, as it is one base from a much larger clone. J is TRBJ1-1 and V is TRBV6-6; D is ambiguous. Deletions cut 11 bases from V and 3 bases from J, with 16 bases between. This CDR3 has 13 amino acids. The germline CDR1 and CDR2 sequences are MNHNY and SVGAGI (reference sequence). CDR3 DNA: TGTGCCGGCCGCACCTCAGCTCACACTGAAGCTTTCTTT. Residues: CAGRTSAHTEAFF.

CDR3: CASSTTLYGYTF. The CDR3 DNA sequence: TGTGCCAGTAGTACGACTCTTTATGGCTACACCTTC. The chain carries TRBV19 and TRBJ1-2, with no clear D. This CDR3 has 12 residues. Trimming left V 4 bases short and J 5 bases short, with 8 bases between. CDR1 LNHDA and CDR2 SQIVND come from the germline V gene (reference sequence).

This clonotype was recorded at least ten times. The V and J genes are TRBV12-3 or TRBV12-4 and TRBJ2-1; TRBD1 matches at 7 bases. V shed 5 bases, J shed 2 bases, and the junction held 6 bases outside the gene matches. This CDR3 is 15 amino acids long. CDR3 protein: CASSRDSSPYNEQFF. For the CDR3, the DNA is TGTGCCAGCAGTCGGGACAGCTCGCCCTACAATGAGCAGTTCTTC.

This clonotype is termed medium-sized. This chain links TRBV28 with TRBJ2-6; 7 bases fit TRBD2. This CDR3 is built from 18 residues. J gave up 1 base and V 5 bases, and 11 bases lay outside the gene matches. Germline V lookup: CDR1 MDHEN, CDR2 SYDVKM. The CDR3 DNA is TGTGCCAGCAGTGAGGTGGTGCGGGGGATTTCTGGGGCCAACGTCCTGACTTTC. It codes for CASSEVVRGISGANVLTF. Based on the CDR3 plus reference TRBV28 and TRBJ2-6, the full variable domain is DVKVTQSSRYLVKRTGEKVFLECVQDMDHENMFWYRQDPGLGLRLIYFSYDVKMKEKGDIPEGYSVSREKKERFSLILESASTNQTSMYLCASSEVVRGISGANVLTFGAGSRLTVL.

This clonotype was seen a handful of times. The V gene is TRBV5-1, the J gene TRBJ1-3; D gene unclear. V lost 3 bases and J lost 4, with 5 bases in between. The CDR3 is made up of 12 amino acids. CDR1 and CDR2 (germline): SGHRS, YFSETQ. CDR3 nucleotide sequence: TGCGCCAGCAGCTCAGAAGGAAACACCATATATTTT. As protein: CASSSEGNTIYF.

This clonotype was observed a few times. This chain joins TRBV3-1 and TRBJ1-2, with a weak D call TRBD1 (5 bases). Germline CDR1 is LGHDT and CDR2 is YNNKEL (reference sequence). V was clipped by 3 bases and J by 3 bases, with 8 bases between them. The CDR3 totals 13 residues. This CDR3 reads CASSHLGDYGYTF. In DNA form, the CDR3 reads TGTGCCAGCAGCCACTTAGGGGACTATGGCTACACCTTC.

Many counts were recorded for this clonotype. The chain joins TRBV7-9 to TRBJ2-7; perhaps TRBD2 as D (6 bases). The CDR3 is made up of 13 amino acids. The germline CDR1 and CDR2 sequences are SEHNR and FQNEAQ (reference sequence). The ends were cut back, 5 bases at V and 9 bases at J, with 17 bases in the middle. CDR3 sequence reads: CASSKGLPTGQYF. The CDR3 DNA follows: TGTGCCAGCAGCAAGGGACTTCCTACGGGGCAGTACTTC. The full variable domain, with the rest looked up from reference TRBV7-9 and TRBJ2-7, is DTGVSQNPRHKITKRGQNVTFRCDPISEHNRLYWYRQTLGQGPEFLTYFQNEAQLEKSRLLSDRFSAERPKGSFSTLEIQRTEQGDSAMYLCASSKGLPTGQYFGPGTRLTVT.

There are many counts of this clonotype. Written as DNA, the CDR3 is TGTGCCAGCAGCTTCGCCGTGGGGATGAACACTGAAGCTTTCTTT. It encodes CASSFAVGMNTEAFF. The V gene is TRBV7-2, the J gene TRBJ1-1; D is undetermined. Germline CDR1 reads SGHTA; CDR2 reads FQGNSA. V was pared by 3 bases and J by 0 bases, with 11 bases between. CDR3 size: 15 residues.

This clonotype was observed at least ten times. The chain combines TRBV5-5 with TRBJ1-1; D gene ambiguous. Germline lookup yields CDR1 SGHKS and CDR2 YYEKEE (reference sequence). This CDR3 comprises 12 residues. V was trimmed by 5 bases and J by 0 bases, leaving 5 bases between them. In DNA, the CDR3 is TGTGCCAGCAGTCGAGTGAACACTGAAGCTTTCTTT. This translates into CASSRVNTEAFF.

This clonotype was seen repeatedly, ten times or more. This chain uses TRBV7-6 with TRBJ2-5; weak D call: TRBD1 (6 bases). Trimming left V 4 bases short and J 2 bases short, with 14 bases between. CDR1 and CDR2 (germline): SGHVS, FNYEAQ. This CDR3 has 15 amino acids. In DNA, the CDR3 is TGTGCCAGCAGCTATAGTGGTACAGGGCAAGAGACCCAGTACTTC. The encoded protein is CASSYSGTGQETQYF.

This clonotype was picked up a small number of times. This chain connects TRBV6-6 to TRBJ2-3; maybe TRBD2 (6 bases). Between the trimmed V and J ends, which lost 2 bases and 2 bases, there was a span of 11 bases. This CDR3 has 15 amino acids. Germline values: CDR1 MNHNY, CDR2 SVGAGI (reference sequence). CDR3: CASSYGWGDTDTQYF. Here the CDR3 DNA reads TGTGCCAGCAGTTACGGGTGGGGGGACACAGATACGCAGTATTTT.

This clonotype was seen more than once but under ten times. This CDR3 is CSARHGTASTDTQYF. CDR3 DNA sequence: TGCAGTGCCCGACACGGGACAGCTAGCACAGATACGCAGTATTTT. This chain links TRBV20-1 with TRBJ2-3; 7 nucleotides align to TRBD1. Germline V CDR1 and CDR2: DFQATT, SNEGSKA (reference sequence). The junction had 9 bases not matched to a gene; V was cut back by 6 bases and J by 0 bases. The CDR3 loop spans 15 amino acids.